These 30 T cell receptor beta chains came from one sample sequenced in a study of blood T cells in healthy people across ages (dated by TCRdb to the mid-2010s). Library generation was performed with 5' RACE. Sequencer: Illumina HiSeq 2500. The second PCR ran for about 7 to 11 cycles and used a J-beta primer mix along with a sample-barcoded 5' primer. TCRdb reworked the public reads: Q25 trimming with fastp, MiXCR clone assembly, productive beta chains retained. Identical CDR3 proteins give one entry, which carries the most common genes and DNA. Counted in this sample were about 1 million distinct CDR3 sequences; over 35% of them appeared once. Of the sample, 15% to 20% is held by the ten largest clones. Sequencing was carried out using blood. The receptors were sampled from a woman aged 55-70 years in good health.

The genes are TRBV29-1 and TRBJ2-7; 9 positions agree with TRBD2. V shed 7 bases, J shed 7 bases, and the junction held 17 bases outside the gene matches. There are 15 residues in the CDR3. Germline CDR1 and CDR2: SQVTM and ANQGSEA. The CDR3 coding sequence is TGCAGCGCCGAAGGGCTAGCGGGGAGATACAATGAGCAGTACTTC. Its protein product is CSAEGLAGRYNEQYF.

The rearrangement uses TRBV4-1 and TRBJ2-7; 7 positions match TRBD2. The CDR3 has 18 amino acids. V lost 1 base and J lost 0; bases outside the gene matches: 12. Germline V gene sequence: CDR1 MGHRA, CDR2 YSYEKL. The CDR3 DNA reads TGCGCCAGCAGCCAAGGTGGTGGGGGGGGGAGAAGCTCCTACGAGCAGTACTTC. It encodes CASSQGGGGGRSSYEQYF.

V is TRBV27 and J is TRBJ1-2; D possibly corresponds to TRBD1 (6 bases). The V end lost 6 bases, the J end lost 3 bases, and 17 bases lay between the germline ends. Germline-derived CDR1 and CDR2 are MNHEY and SMNVEV (reference sequence). This CDR3 region has 15 residues. The CDR3 is CASRAGGGSYYGYTF. Here the CDR3 DNA reads TGTGCCAGCAGAGCCGGGGGCGGGAGTTACTATGGCTACACCTTC.

The V gene is TRBV5-1, the J gene TRBJ2-1; D may be TRBD2 (6 bases). V lost 0 bases, J lost 2 bases, and 21 bases lay in between. Germline V gene data show CDR1 as SGHRS and CDR2 as YFSETQ. The CDR3 has 19 amino acids. The CDR3 loop reads CASSLVEGSLARAYNEQFF. The CDR3 nucleotides read TGCGCCAGCAGCTTGGTAGAGGGGAGCCTAGCGAGAGCCTACAATGAGCAGTTCTTC.

This clonotype was counted at least ten times. This chain uses TRBV11-2 with TRBJ2-5; no firm D call. This CDR3 is 14 amino acids long. Germline-derived CDR1 and CDR2 are SGHAT and FQNNGV. Trimming stripped 5 bases from V and 2 bases from J, with 12 bases between. CDR3 sequence: CASSLVGSQETQYF. In DNA form, the CDR3 reads TGTGCCAGCAGCCTGGTAGGGTCTCAAGAGACCCAGTACTTC.

The chain employs TRBV28 and TRBJ2-7; weak D call: TRBD1 (6 bases). The last part of the DNA fits TRBJ2-5 better; the J call may be wrong. This CDR3 is 14 amino acids long. Germline V gives CDR1 MDHEN, CDR2 SYDVKM. The chain's CDR3 is CASSFDRTPSTQYF. The CDR3 DNA sequence: TGTGCCAGCAGTTTTGACAGGACACCATCGACCCAGTACTTC.

This clonotype came up a few times. The chain couples TRBV27 to TRBJ2-7; the D gene is possibly TRBD1 (5 bases). Trimming took 5 bases from V and 0 from J, leaving 11 bases between them. The CDR3 is 14 residues long. Germline loops: CDR1 MNHEY, CDR2 SMNVEV (reference sequence). DNA of the CDR3: TGTGCCAGCAGTACCCGACAGAACTCCTACGAGCAGTACTTC. This sequence encodes CASSTRQNSYEQYF.

CDR3 sequence: CASSQGWVVLSGGTDTQYF. The CDR3 bases are TGCGCCAGCAGCCAAGGATGGGTGGTTCTTAGCGGGGGCACAGATACGCAGTATTTT. V is TRBV4-3 and J is TRBJ2-3; 8 bases are a match to TRBD2. Trimming cost V 1 base and J 1 base; bases outside gene matches: 13. Germline V gene data show CDR1 as LGHNA and CDR2 as YSLEER. CDR3 size: 19 residues.

The V gene is TRBV2, the J gene TRBJ2-7, with 10 nucleotides matching TRBD2. Germline V gives CDR1 SNHLY, CDR2 FYNNEI. The CDR3 loop spans 15 amino acids. Trimming cost V 6 bases and J 7 bases; bases outside gene matches: 12. The CDR3 DNA reads as TGTGCCAGCAGGACTAGCGGGCTTAGGACGGGAGAGCAGTACTTC. Translated: CASRTSGLRTGEQYF.

On this clonotype: The junction shows a germline mismatch at one end, possibly a read error. CDR3 in amino acids: CSAKATGLRQETRYF. The CDR3 region has the DNA TGCAGTGCTAAGGCGACAGGGTTGCGCCAAGAGACCCGGTACTTC. The chain employs TRBV20-1 and TRBJ2-5; 7 bases fit TRBD1. CDR1 and CDR2 from the germline V gene are DFQATT and SNEGSKA (reference sequence). This CDR3 has 15 amino acids.

This clonotype was picked up many times. V and J are TRBV29-1 and TRBJ2-3; D is uncertain. This CDR3 is 14 amino acids long. Trimming stripped 4 bases from V and 0 bases from J, with 11 bases between. From germline, CDR1 is SQVTM and CDR2 ANQGSEA. The CDR3 region has the DNA TGCAGCGTTGGTCCCGGAGCTAGCACAGATACGCAGTATTTT. Translation gives CSVGPGASTDTQYF.

The sample holds a few counts of this clonotype. The CDR3 DNA is TGCAGCGTTGTGACTGTTCCGTTGGAGCAGTTCTTC. Protein product: CSVVTVPLEQFF. V usage is TRBV29-1 and J usage is TRBJ2-1; D uncertain. CDR3 length: 12 residues. Germline values: CDR1 SQVTM, CDR2 ANQGSEA. The ends were cut back, 4 bases at V and 10 bases at J, with 14 bases in the middle.

To note about this clonotype: The junction and the germline gene differ at one end; a read error may be behind it. This chain joins TRBV10-3 and TRBJ2-7, with D perhaps given as TRBD1 or TRBD2 (5 bases each). The CDR3 sequence is 16 residues long. Germline V gene data show CDR1 as ENHRY and CDR2 as SYGVKD. CDR3 in amino acids: CAISEVWDVHSYEQDF. The CDR3 region has the DNA TGTGCCATCAGTGAGGTCTGGGACGTCCACTCCTACGAGCAGGACTTC.

The chain uses TRBV4-2 and TRBJ2-2; a possible D gene is TRBD2 (5 bases). The CDR3 is made up of 19 amino acids. Germline V lookup: CDR1 LGHNA, CDR2 YNFKEQ. Trimming took 0 bases from V and 1 from J, leaving 18 bases between them. DNA of the CDR3: TGTGCCAGCAGCCAAGAGAGGCGGCCCGGCGCGGGGAACACCGGGGAGCTGTTTTTT. Its translation: CASSQERRPGAGNTGELFF.

This clonotype was seen only a few times. This sequence joins TRBV10-2 and TRBJ2-1; 10 nucleotides align to TRBD1. This CDR3 comprises 13 residues. V shed 10 bases, J shed 6 bases, and the junction held 6 bases outside the gene matches. The germline gives CDR1 WSHSY, CDR2 SAAADI. CDR3 DNA sequence: TGCGCCACAGGACAGGGGGTAGGCAATGAGCAGTTCTTC. This codes for CATGQGVGNEQFF.

Here the CDR3 DNA reads TGCAGTGCTAGTGGGACAGGGGCCTCCTACAATGAGCAGTTCTTC. Amino acid sequence: CSASGTGASYNEQFF. The chain couples TRBV20-1 to TRBJ2-1, with 10 bases aligning to TRBD1. V lost 3 bases, J lost 0 bases, and 2 bases stayed unmatched. This CDR3 is 15 amino acids long. Per germline, CDR1 DFQATT and CDR2 SNEGSKA (reference sequence).

The chain recombines TRBV29-1 with TRBJ2-5; 7 bases line up with TRBD1. The J call may be faulty, since TRBJ2-1 better matches the DNA end. The germline V gene has CDR1 SQVTM and CDR2 ANQGSEA. CDR3 length equals 13 residues. CDR3 coding DNA: TGCAGCGTCTCCGGGACAGACCAAGAGACCCAGTTCTTC. It is translated as CSVSGTDQETQFF.

This clonotype was seen many times. The chain carries TRBV7-2 and TRBJ2-7; maybe TRBD1 (6 bases). The CDR3 contains 12 residues. The germline gives CDR1 SGHTA, CDR2 FQGNSA. Deletions cut 4 bases from V and 2 bases from J, with 6 bases between. The CDR3, as DNA: TGTGCCAGCAGCTACAGGGCCTACGAGCAGTACTTC. Protein: CASSYRAYEQYF. The whole variable domain, filled in from reference TRBV7-2 and TRBJ2-7, reads GAGVSQSPSNKVTEKGKDVELRCDPISGHTALYWYRQSLGQGLEFLIYFQGNSAPDKSGLPSDRFSAERTGGSVSTLTIQRTQQEDSAVYLCASSYRAYEQYFGPGTRLTVT.

V gene TRBV3-1 combines with J gene TRBJ1-2, with a tentative D call TRBD1 (5 bases). Germline V gene data show CDR1 as LGHDT and CDR2 as YNNKEL (reference sequence). Trimming left V 3 bases short and J 7 bases short, with 12 bases between. This CDR3 comprises 13 residues. CDR3 loop: CASSHPGAGGYTF. DNA for the CDR3: TGTGCCAGCAGCCACCCCGGGGCAGGTGGCTACACCTTC.

This clonotype was seen a handful of times. A clone one base away is much larger, so this may be a read error. The rearrangement links TRBV20-1 to TRBJ2-1; D may be TRBD1 (5 bases). The J call may be mistaken, given a closer DNA end match to TRBJ2-7. The germline gives CDR1 DFQATT, CDR2 SNEGSKA (reference sequence). This CDR3 is built from 13 residues. DNA of the CDR3: TGCAGTGCTAGCTGGGGCCTTGTGAATGAGCAGTACTTC. Amino acids: CSASWGLVNEQYF.

This clonotype was recorded a few times. The CDR3 spells CASRGASGNEQFF. The CDR3 nucleotides read TGTGCCAGCAGAGGAGCTAGCGGCAATGAGCAGTTCTTC. V usage is TRBV2 and J usage is TRBJ2-1, with TRBD2 matching 7 bases. The V gene end was trimmed by 6 bases and the J gene end by 6 bases; junction bases not matched to a gene: 5. This CDR3 region has 13 residues. Germline loops: CDR1 SNHLY, CDR2 FYNNEI.

This clonotype occurred a few times. The rearrangement uses TRBV7-9 and TRBJ1-2; D ambiguous. V dropped 5 bases and J dropped 4 bases, with 17 bases sitting between them. The CDR3 spans 15 residues. Germline CDR1 and CDR2: SEHNR and FQNEAQ (reference sequence). As DNA, the CDR3 is TGTGCCAGCAGCCCCCCCTCAAAGATAAGCTATGGCTACACCTTC. Amino acid sequence: CASSPPSKISYGYTF.

This clonotype has a handful of counts. The V call is TRBV20-1, the J call TRBJ1-1; the D is unclear. The CDR3 length is 15 residues. Germline values: CDR1 DFQATT, CDR2 SNEGSKA (reference sequence). Between the trimmed V and J ends, which lost 6 bases and 0 bases, there was a span of 17 bases. CDR3 sequence (DNA): TGCAGTGCCCTAGCTTCCCGAGGGTTGAACACTGAAGCTTTCTTT. This encodes CSALASRGLNTEAFF.

The chain employs TRBV5-1 and TRBJ1-4; D remains unclear. V was clipped by 6 bases and J by 0 bases, with 9 bases between them. CDR1 is SGHRS and CDR2 is YFSETQ in the germline V gene. The CDR3 has 14 residues. This chain's CDR3 is CASKAPATNEKLFF. The CDR3 coding sequence is TGCGCCAGCAAGGCTCCTGCAACTAATGAAAAACTGTTTTTT.

This clonotype has only a few counts. This rearrangement joins TRBV27 to TRBJ2-3; 15 bases map to TRBD2. After removal of 6 bases from V and 11 bases from J, the junction contained 9 bases not matched to a gene. CDR1 is MNHEY, CDR2 SMNVEV, per germline (reference sequence). The CDR3 length is 15 residues. CDR3 sequence reads: CASSPGLAGGQQQYF. The CDR3 region has the DNA TGTGCCAGCAGCCCCGGACTAGCGGGAGGGCAACAGCAGTATTTT.

V is TRBV7-2 and J is TRBJ1-2; weak D call: TRBD1 (5 bases). CDR3 size: 13 residues. CDR1 and CDR2 from the germline V gene are SGHTA and FQGNSA. Between the trimmed V and J ends, which lost 5 bases and 7 bases, there was a span of 14 bases. CDR3 sequence (DNA): TGTGCCAGCAGCGCCCTCGAGAGGGGTGGCTACACCTTC. This sequence encodes CASSALERGGYTF. Filled out from reference TRBV7-2 and TRBJ1-2, the complete variable domain reads GAGVSQSPSNKVTEKGKDVELRCDPISGHTALYWYRQSLGQGLEFLIYFQGNSAPDKSGLPSDRFSAERTGGSVSTLTIQRTQQEDSAVYLCASSALERGGYTFGSGTRLTVV.

The chain carries TRBV20-1 and TRBJ2-1, with D tentatively TRBD1 or TRBD2 (5 bases each). The end of the DNA is better explained by TRBJ2-7, so the J call may be wrong. The CDR3 runs 15 residues. CDR1 DFQATT and CDR2 SNEGSKA come from the germline V gene (reference sequence). CDR3 amino acids: CSADTGTTSYNEQYF. The CDR3 coding sequence is TGCAGTGCTGACACCGGGACCACTTCCTACAATGAGCAGTACTTC.

The chain couples TRBV21-1 to TRBJ1-2; the table gives TRBD1 as D, unverified against the DNA. TRBV21-1 is classified as a pseudogene. CDR3 size: 16 residues. The CDR3 DNA reads TGTGCCAGCACCATGCCGGGACAGCCCAGGGACTATGGCTACACCTTC. It codes for CASTMPGQPRDYGYTF.

The chain combines TRBV12-3 or TRBV12-4 with TRBJ2-1; 16 positions agree with TRBD2. This CDR3 has 16 amino acids. V shed 7 bases and J 6 bases; nucleotides not matched to a gene: 6. The CDR3 spells CASTPGTSGRGNEQFF. The CDR3 DNA sequence: TGTGCCAGCACCCCCGGGACTAGCGGGAGGGGCAATGAGCAGTTCTTC.

The V and J genes are TRBV6-1 and TRBJ2-1; TRBD2 matches at 11 bases. The germline CDR1 and CDR2 sequences are MNHNS and SASEGT. CDR3 size: 19 residues. J gave up 2 bases and V 1 base, and 10 bases lay outside the gene matches. The DNA for the CDR3 is TGTGCCAGCAGTGAAGTGTGGCTAGCGGGAGGACCCCCCTACAATGAGCAGTTCTTC. This gives the protein CASSEVWLAGGPPYNEQFF.